The entry that follows covers one T cell receptor (beta chain) sequence. This entry belongs to a study of control samples from healthy donors and cancer patients. The assay was immunoSEQ multiplex PCR, and TCRdb's table has in-frame clones only and misses some. The sample shows 150,000 or so clones, 93% of them seen only once. CDR1 and CDR2 from the germline V gene are MNHEY and SMNVEV (reference sequence). There are 13 residues in the CDR3. The ends lost 8 bases at V and 3 bases at J; junction bases unmatched: 5. The rearrangement uses TRBV27 and TRBJ1-2; 8 bases agree with TRBD1. The origin of this receptor is a man in his late teens or twenties in good health. Sequencing was done on a sample of blood. CDR3 DNA: TGTGCCAGCGGTGGACAGGGTGACTATGGCTACACCTTC. This codes for CASGGQGDYGYTF.